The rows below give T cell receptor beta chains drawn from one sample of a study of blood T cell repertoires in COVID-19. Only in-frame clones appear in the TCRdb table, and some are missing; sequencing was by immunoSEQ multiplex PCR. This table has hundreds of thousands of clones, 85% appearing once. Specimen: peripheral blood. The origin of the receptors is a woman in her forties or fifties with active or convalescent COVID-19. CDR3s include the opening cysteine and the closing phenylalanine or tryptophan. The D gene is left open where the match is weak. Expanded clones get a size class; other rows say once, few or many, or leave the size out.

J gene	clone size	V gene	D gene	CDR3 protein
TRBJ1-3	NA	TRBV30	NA	CAWRPRDSHPSGNTIYF
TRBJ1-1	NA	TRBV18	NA	CASSPGRFEAFF
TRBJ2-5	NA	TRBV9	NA	CASSARDYQETQYF
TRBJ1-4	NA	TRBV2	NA	CASSDFRGGEKLFF
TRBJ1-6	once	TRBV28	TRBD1	CASRGTGENSPLHF
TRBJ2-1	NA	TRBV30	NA	CAWRTREAYNEQFF
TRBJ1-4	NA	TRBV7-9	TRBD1	CASSSRQGGEKLFF
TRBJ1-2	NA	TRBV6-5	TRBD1	CASSSGGYDYGYTF
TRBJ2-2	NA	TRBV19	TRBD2	CASSPSEAGVVGELFF
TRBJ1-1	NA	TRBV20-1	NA	CSARARTEAFF
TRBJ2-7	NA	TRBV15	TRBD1	CATSRDSGQGVYEQYF
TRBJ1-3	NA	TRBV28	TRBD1	CASGQGADGNTIYF
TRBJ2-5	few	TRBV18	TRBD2	CASSSGSWETQYF
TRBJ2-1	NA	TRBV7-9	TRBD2	CASSTPESGTSPYNEQFF
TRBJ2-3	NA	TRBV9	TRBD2	CASSVGLAPDTQYF
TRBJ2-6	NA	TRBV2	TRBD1	CASSGVPGQADGANVLTF
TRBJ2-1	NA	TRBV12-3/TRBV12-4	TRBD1	CASSDRGRDEQFF
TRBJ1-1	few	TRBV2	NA	CASRSSGTATEAFF
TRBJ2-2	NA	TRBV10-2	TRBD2	CASRGLAGGNTGELFF
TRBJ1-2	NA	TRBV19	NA	CASTPNRNYGYTF